These 24 T cell receptor beta chains came from one sample sequenced in a study of T cell responses to AZD1222 COVID-19 vaccine. Clones were read by immunoSEQ multiplex PCR, and TCRdb kept only the in-frame ones, dropping some. The table shows 90,000 to 150,000 clones, with 85% to 90% occurring only once. The material sequenced was peripheral blood, taken on day 0 of AZD1222 vaccination. Receptor source: an adult in good health.

This clone was found once. The rearrangement links TRBV7-3 to TRBJ1-1, with TRBD1 matching over 7 bases. Germline V gene data show CDR1 as SGHTA and CDR2 as FQGTGA. The CDR3 runs 15 residues. The ends lost 6 bases at V and 0 bases at J; junction bases unmatched: 7. The DNA of the CDR3 is TGTGCCAGCAGGGCGCAGGGGGGCCTGAACACTGAAGCTTTCTTT. This codes for CASRAQGGLNTEAFF.

J is TRBJ1-2 and V is TRBV15; possibly TRBD1 for D (6 bases). The V end was cut by 0 bases, the J end by 2 bases, with 7 bases between. Germline-derived CDR1 and CDR2 are LNHNV and YYDKDF (reference sequence). This CDR3 has 14 amino acids. CDR3 DNA sequence: TGTGCCACCAGCAGAGACGGGGGCAACTATGGCTACACCTTC. Translated, it gives CATSRDGGNYGYTF.

CDR3 nucleotide sequence: TGTGCCAGCAGTTTACCCGACGGGGGTGGCTACACCTTC. As protein: CASSLPDGGGYTF. The V gene is TRBV28, the J gene TRBJ1-2, with D possibly TRBD1 on 5 matching bases. Germline assignment: CDR1 MDHEN and CDR2 SYDVKM. The CDR3 covers 13 residues. Between the trimmed V and J ends, which lost 2 bases and 7 bases, there was a span of 11 bases.

This clone turned up a few times. The genes are TRBV3-1 (or the pseudogene TRBV3-2) and TRBJ2-2, with 10 bases identical to TRBD2. J was trimmed by 0 bases and V by 5 bases; bases with no gene match: 3. Germline CDR1 is LGHDT and CDR2 is YNNKEL (reference sequence). There are 16 residues in the CDR3. The CDR3 region is CASSWTSGTNTGELFF. The CDR3 region has the DNA TGTGCCAGCAGCTGGACTAGCGGTACGAACACCGGGGAGCTGTTTTTT.

CDR3 protein: CASVGLGRSTIYF. The CDR3 coding sequence is TGTGCCAGCGTCGGACTGGGCAGAAGCACCATATATTTT. V usage is TRBV12-3 or TRBV12-4 and J usage is TRBJ1-3; D is undetermined. The CDR3 is made up of 13 amino acids. V was pared by 8 bases and J by 9 bases, with 17 bases between.

This chain connects TRBV29-1 to TRBJ2-6, with 7 bases lining up with TRBD2. Germline V gene lookup returns CDR1 SQVTM and CDR2 ANQGSEA. CDR3 size: 14 residues. Trimming cost V 6 bases and J 2 bases; bases outside gene matches: 4. The CDR3 sequence is CSVGRGTGANVLTF. In DNA form, the CDR3 reads TGCAGCGTAGGGAGGGGAACTGGGGCCAACGTCCTGACTTTC.

J is TRBJ2-1 and V is TRBV6-5; the D gene is possibly TRBD2 (5 bases). The CDR3 totals 14 residues. Per the germline V gene, CDR1 is MNHEY and CDR2 is SVGAGI. V lost 8 bases and J 0 bases, leaving 11 bases between the germline ends. The CDR3 coding sequence is TGTGCCAGCTCAGAGGGAGTCTCCTACAATGAGCAGTTCTTC. Encoded protein: CASSEGVSYNEQFF.

V is TRBV6-5 and J is TRBJ2-3; TRBD2 might be the D (6 bases). V was cut by 6 bases and J by 0 bases, with 7 bases left in between. This CDR3 has 13 residues. Germline CDR1 MNHEY, CDR2 SVGAGI. Here the CDR3 reads CASRAGSTDTQYF. In nucleotides, the CDR3 is TGTGCCAGCAGGGCGGGGAGCACAGATACGCAGTATTTT.

The chain recombines TRBV18 with TRBJ1-1; TRBD1 is a possible D gene (6 bases). V was trimmed by 3 bases and J by 4 bases, leaving 12 bases between them. Germline values: CDR1 KGHSH, CDR2 LQKENI. The CDR3 has 14 amino acids. CDR3 protein: CASSPAGVGTEAFF. CDR3 DNA sequence: TGTGCCAGCTCACCGGCAGGGGTGGGCACTGAAGCTTTCTTT.

This clone was counted a few times. The rearrangement links TRBV2 to TRBJ2-1; D may be TRBD2 (6 bases). The germline V gene encodes CDR1 SNHLY and CDR2 FYNNEI. CDR3 length: 17 amino acids. Trimming took off 3 bases at V and 4 bases at J, with 19 bases between the two ends. The CDR3 bases are TGTGCCAGCAGTGATCTCTATCAGGGAGGCCGGTACAATGAGCAGTTCTTC. Translated: CASSDLYQGGRYNEQFF.

The V gene is TRBV5-1, the J gene TRBJ1-1, with D maybe TRBD1 (5 bases). CDR1 is SGHRS and CDR2 is YFSETQ in the germline V gene. V was cut by 3 bases and J by 1 base, with 13 bases left in between. This CDR3 comprises 15 residues. The CDR3 bases are TGCGCCAGCAGCTGGGACGGGCAGGAGAACACTGAAGCTTTCTTT. Translating gives CASSWDGQENTEAFF.

A single count supports this clone. The gene calls are TRBV3-1 (or the pseudogene TRBV3-2) and TRBJ1-1; no clear D gene. CDR1 is LGHDT and CDR2 is YNNKEL in the germline V gene (reference sequence). V lost 2 bases to trimming and J lost 3 bases, with 4 bases between them. The CDR3 is made up of 12 amino acids. DNA for the CDR3: TGTGCCAGCAGCCAATCGTACACTGAAGCTTTCTTT. Protein product: CASSQSYTEAFF.

The chain uses TRBV19 and TRBJ2-1, with a possible D match to TRBD2 (5 bases). CDR1 and CDR2 (germline): LNHDA, SQIVND (reference sequence). This CDR3 contains 14 residues. Trimming took 3 bases from V and 9 from J, leaving 15 bases between them. Here the CDR3 DNA reads TGTGCCAGTAGTATGGGCCAGAGGGTCACTGAGCAGTTCTTC. Translated: CASSMGQRVTEQFF.

The V call is TRBV7-8, the J call TRBJ1-5; no clear D gene. Germline-derived CDR1 and CDR2 are SGHVS and FQNEAQ. The CDR3 runs to 13 residues. V lost 5 bases and J lost 4, with 9 bases in between. The CDR3 sequence: CASSETTNQPQHF. DNA for the CDR3: TGTGCCAGCAGCGAGACAACAAATCAGCCCCAGCATTTT.

The chain links TRBV6-6 to TRBJ1-1; D unclear. Germline V gene sequence: CDR1 MNHNY, CDR2 SVGAGI (reference sequence). Trimming shortened V by 6 bases and J by 1 base, and 12 bases separated the two germline ends. The CDR3 consists of 14 residues. The CDR3 bases are TGTGCCAGCAGCCGTCTTGTCCGGAACACTGAAGCTTTCTTT. Its translation is CASSRLVRNTEAFF.

This chain links TRBV28 with TRBJ1-2; 12 bases are shared with TRBD1. This CDR3 has 19 residues. The germline V gene has CDR1 MDHEN and CDR2 SYDVKM. Trimming took 2 bases from V and 5 from J; bases not matched to a gene: 15. CDR3 DNA: TGTGCCAGCAGTTTAGGCGGGACAGGGGGCGATTCAAGAGGGTATGGCTACACCTTC. Encoded protein: CASSLGGTGGDSRGYGYTF.

Written as DNA, the CDR3 is TGTGCCAGCAACAACAGGGGGCGTGGCACTGAAGCTTTCTTT. Encoded protein: CASNNRGRGTEAFF. The chain carries TRBV7-8 and TRBJ1-1; 9 bases line up with TRBD1. V shed 7 bases and J 4 bases; nucleotides not matched to a gene: 7. There are 14 residues in the CDR3. The germline V gene encodes CDR1 SGHVS and CDR2 FQNEAQ. Full variable domain (missing parts from reference TRBV7-8 and TRBJ1-1): GAGVSQSPRYKVAKRGQDVALRCDPISGHVSLFWYQQALGQGPEFLTYFQNEAQLDKSGLPSDRFFAERPEGSVSTLKIQRTQQEDSAVYLCASNNRGRGTEAFFGQGTRLTVV.

This rearrangement joins TRBV2 to TRBJ1-1, with D unclear. Trimming pared 8 bases from V and 1 base from J, leaving 8 bases between. Germline CDR1 SNHLY, CDR2 FYNNEI. The CDR3 spans 12 residues. This chain's CDR3 is CASVQQNTEAFF. DNA of the CDR3: TGTGCCAGCGTGCAACAGAACACTGAAGCTTTCTTT.

The chain combines TRBV11-2 with TRBJ1-2; 10 bases are a match to TRBD1. J was trimmed by 0 bases and V by 4 bases; bases with no gene match: 8. Germline values: CDR1 SGHAT, CDR2 FQNNGV. CDR3 length: 17 residues. The CDR3, as DNA: TGTGCCAGCAGCTCAAAGACAGGGGGCCCTACTAACTATGGCTACACCTTC. Translation: CASSSKTGGPTNYGYTF.

The rearrangement links TRBV3-1 (or the pseudogene TRBV3-2) to TRBJ1-5; unclear D gene. Germline V CDR1 and CDR2: LGHDT, YNNKEL (reference sequence). The CDR3 is 13 amino acids. The germline V and J ends were trimmed by 2 bases and 4 bases, with 6 bases remaining between them. The CDR3 loop reads CASSQWINQPQHF. CDR3 bases: TGTGCCAGCAGCCAATGGATTAATCAGCCCCAGCATTTT.

The chain carries TRBV28 and TRBJ2-1; 11 bases align to TRBD2. Losses at the gene ends were 7 bases for V and 2 bases for J; bases not matched to a gene: 4. The CDR3 loop spans 15 amino acids. The germline V gene has CDR1 MDHEN and CDR2 SYDVKM. CDR3 loop: CASNVAGGPYNEQFF. For the CDR3, the DNA is TGTGCCAGCAACGTAGCGGGAGGGCCCTACAATGAGCAGTTCTTC.

This clone turned up a few times. J is TRBJ1-3 and V is TRBV11-3, with unresolved D. Germline V lookup: CDR1 SGHNT, CDR2 YENEEA. The CDR3 spans 14 residues. The V and J ends lost 3 bases and 4 bases respectively, with 10 bases between them. CDR3 residues: CASSFRHGGNTIYF. The CDR3 nucleotides read TGTGCCAGCAGCTTCCGGCACGGGGGAAACACCATATATTTT.

The chain joins TRBV7-9 to TRBJ1-2, with D maybe TRBD1 (6 bases). The CDR3 spans 15 residues. Germline V gene sequence: CDR1 SEHNR, CDR2 FQNEAQ (reference sequence). Trimming cost V 5 bases and J 6 bases, with 19 bases left between them. The CDR3 DNA sequence: TGTGCCAGCAGCATGGGGGCCAGCGGGGATAATGGCTACACCTTC. This encodes CASSMGASGDNGYTF.

V and J are TRBV5-1 and TRBJ2-2; TRBD2 matches at 7 bases. J lost 3 bases, V lost 3 bases, and 2 bases had no gene match. Germline values: CDR1 SGHRS, CDR2 YFSETQ. This CDR3 has 14 residues. The CDR3 here is CASSSLADTGELFF. DNA for the CDR3: TGCGCCAGCAGCTCCCTAGCGGACACCGGGGAGCTGTTTTTT. Filled out from reference TRBV5-1 and TRBJ2-2, the complete variable domain reads KAGVTQTPRYLIKTRGQQVTLSCSPISGHRSVSWYQQTPGQGLQFLFEYFSETQRNKGNFPGRFSGRQFSNSRSEMNVSTLELGDSALYLCASSSLADTGELFFGEGSRLTVL.